The clone carrying this T cell receptor (beta chain) was recorded at least ten times. What it binds is not known. The CDR3 runs to 13 residues. The germline V gene encodes CDR1 DFQATT and CDR2 SNEGSKA (reference sequence). V was pared by 6 bases and J by 4 bases, with 13 bases between. RNA transcripts were the template, and TCR beta CDR3 regions were amplified from them. The first round was an RT-PCR with HTBI primers, and the second round was a multiplex PCR. A single record per CDR3 protein comes from TCRdb applying MiXCR to the multiplex PCR reads. Here the sample spans about 410,000 distinct CDR3 sequences, about a sixth being singletons. Excluded: other autoimmune disease, uncontrolled infection, pregnancy or lactation. Orbital computed tomography and thyroid ultrasound, along with TRAb, serum thyroxine and clinical symptoms, underpinned diagnosis. This specimen belongs to a study of Graves' ophthalmopathy and Graves' hyperthyroidism. Notes on the study in general: Researchers report that a 13-signature model separated ophthalmopathy from stable hyperthyroidism, posting 87.88% sensitivity and 65% to 82% specificity. Blood shared most expanded thyroid clonotypes above 0.001 frequency.

The chain is built from TRBV20-1 and TRBJ1-5; the D gene is possibly TRBD1 (6 bases). The sample consisted of peripheral blood. The receptor was derived from a woman between 18 and 29 years old with Graves' ophthalmopathy. The CDR3 is CSADGRGNQPQHF. CDR3 sequence (DNA): TGCAGTGCGGACGGAAGGGGGAATCAGCCCCAGCATTTT.